This T cell receptor beta chain was captured by sequencing in a study of PD-1 blockade in classical Hodgkin lymphoma. Study results and limitations: Patients with an early start, nivolumab under 1 year after ASCT, were excluded.

The patients all showed relapse after autologous stem cell transplantation, while their brentuximab vedotin exposure varied. Best responses included complete response and partial response; otherwise, the best response was progressive disease. Comment on this clone: Its cognate antigen is unknown.

This CDR3 region has 13 residues. The V end lost 7 bases, the J end lost 4 bases, and 14 bases lay between the germline ends. In germline, CDR1 is SGHRS, CDR2 YFSETQ. Produced via immunoSEQ multiplex PCR; TCRdb's table is partial and in-frame only. Of about 21,000 clones in the sample, approximately 71% were seen once. The sample in question was peripheral blood mononuclear cells (PBMCs), obtained at baseline. The V and J genes are TRBV5-1 and TRBJ1-2; D is uncertain. This receptor was taken from a human donor with classical Hodgkin lymphoma. CDR3 DNA sequence: TGCGCCAGCGCCACCTCAGATATCTATGGCTACACCTTC. Its translation is CASATSDIYGYTF. Drawing the rest from reference TRBV5-1 and TRBJ1-2, the complete variable domain is KAGVTQTPRYLIKTRGQQVTLSCSPISGHRSVSWYQQTPGQGLQFLFEYFSETQRNKGNFPGRFSGRQFSNSRSEMNVSTLELGDSALYLCASATSDIYGYTFGSGTRLTVV.